Listed below are T cell receptor beta chains from one sample, sequenced in a study of CD8+ T cells in alopecia areata. Sequencing was performed with immunoSEQ multiplex PCR; in TCRdb, only in-frame clones are kept and a portion is missing. The table records roughly 120,000 clones, 53% of them present only once. This sample comprised CD4+ T cells sorted from blood, obtained at week 4, from a patient treated with tofacitinib. The source is a human donor with alopecia areata. Each CDR3 is given with its conserved first and last residue. D genes are given only for firm matches. Clone size is shown for a subset of rows, as once, few, many or a class of expanded clone.

-	TRBJ2-7	TRBV4-1	-	TGCGCCAGCAGCCAAGGGGTGATCTCAGGGATGCCCTACGAGCAGTACTTC	CASSQGVISGMPYEQYF
few	TRBJ2-7	TRBV7-9	TRBD2	TGTGCCAGCAGCCCACGGACTAGCGGGAGTTACGAGCAGTACTTC	CASSPRTSGSYEQYF
-	TRBJ1-2	TRBV9	TRBD1	TGTGCCAGCAGCGTAGACCCGAACAGGGGGATGAACTATGGCTACACCTTC	CASSVDPNRGMNYGYTF
-	TRBJ1-2	TRBV30	-	TGTGGGGGTCTGGGGAAAGGATTCAACTATGGCTACACCTTC	CGGLGKGFNYGYTF
-	TRBJ2-3	TRBV5-6	-	TGTGCCAGGAGGGGACCGCGTGGCGATACGCAGTATTTT	CARRGPRGDTQYF
-	TRBJ1-2	TRBV20-1	-	TGCAGTGCAAGGGTAGTGAAAGGCTACACCTTC	CSARVVKGYTF
-	TRBJ2-5	TRBV5-6	TRBD2	TGTGCCAGCAGCCACGGGACTAGCGAACAAGAGACCCAGTACTTC	CASSHGTSEQETQYF
few	TRBJ1-5	TRBV19	TRBD1	TGTGCCAGTAGTATACGGACAGGGCAGTATAGCAATCAGCCCCAGCATTTT	CASSIRTGQYSNQPQHF
-	TRBJ1-2	TRBV25-1	TRBD1	TGTGCCAGCAGCGGGCCCATAGGGACAGGGTACTATGGCTACACCTTC	CASSGPIGTGYYGYTF
-	TRBJ2-1	TRBV19	TRBD1	TGTGCCAGTAGTATAAGGACAGGCTCCTACAATGAGCAGTTCTTC	CASSIRTGSYNEQFF
-	TRBJ2-6	TRBV4-1	-	TGCGCCAGCAGCCAAGTTGATATGGGGTTCTCTGGGGCCAACGTCCTGACTTTC	CASSQVDMGFSGANVLTF
few	TRBJ1-1	TRBV10-3	-	TGTGCCATCAGTGAGAGACAGGATCTGAACACTGAAGCTTTCTTT	CAISERQDLNTEAFF
-	TRBJ2-1	TRBV6-5	TRBD1	TGTGCCAGCAGTACTGACAGGGGGGTCTACAATGAGCAGTTCTTC	CASSTDRGVYNEQFF
-	TRBJ1-2	TRBV7-9	-	TGTGCCAGCAGCGTGACGCTTAGGGAGGGCTACACCTTC	CASSVTLREGYTF
-	TRBJ2-7	TRBV5-6	-	TGTGCCAGCAGCCCGGGACGAGCCACCTACGAGCAGTACTTC	CASSPGRATYEQYF
few	TRBJ1-1	TRBV4-1	-	TGCGCCAGCAGCCCCCAATGGGGGACTCTGGGATACACTGAAGCTTTCTTT	CASSPQWGTLGYTEAFF
-	TRBJ2-1	TRBV30	-	TGTGCCTGGAGCCCCCAGGGCCGACGGAATGAGCAGTTCTTC	CAWSPQGRRNEQFF
-	TRBJ1-1	TRBV11-2	-	TGTGCCAGCAGCTTAGCCGGGGTGGGCACTGAAGCTTTCTTT	CASSLAGVGTEAFF
-	TRBJ1-5	TRBV5-6	TRBD1	TGTGCCAGCAGCTTGCGGGACAGTAATCAGCCCCAGCATTTT	CASSLRDSNQPQHF
-	TRBJ2-7	TRBV25-1	TRBD1	TGTGCCAGCAGTGATTCCGGGACAGGGCCTCCCTACGAGCAGTACTTC	CASSDSGTGPPYEQYF
few	TRBJ1-2	TRBV5-1	-	TGCGCCAGCAGCTTGGAAGGGGACTATGGCTACACCTTC	CASSLEGDYGYTF
-	TRBJ2-7	TRBV25-1	-	TGTGCCAGCTCGACGGACGGTTACGAGCAGTACTTC	CASSTDGYEQYF
-	TRBJ2-7	TRBV29-1	-	TGCAGCGTGGCATTTATAGGGCAGGCGGGTGCCTACGAGCAGTACTTC	CSVAFIGQAGAYEQYF
-	TRBJ2-7	TRBV7-9	-	TGTGCCAGCAGCTATTCACAGACTAGCTACGAGCAGTACTTC	CASSYSQTSYEQYF
-	TRBJ2-7	TRBV29-1	-	TGCAGCGGAGTTGGCCCCTCCTACGAGCAGTACTTC	CSGVGPSYEQYF
-	TRBJ2-5	TRBV5-1	-	TGCGCCAGCAAAGAACAAGAGACCCAGTACTTC	CASKEQETQYF
-	TRBJ2-3	TRBV27	TRBD2	TGTGCCAGCAGTTTGGAGGGTAGCGGGAGCTTGCAGTATTTT	CASSLEGSGSLQYF
-	TRBJ2-7	TRBV5-6	-	TGTGCCAGCAGCTTGATACAGGGAAGGTACGAGCAGTACTTC	CASSLIQGRYEQYF
-	TRBJ2-1	TRBV27	TRBD1	TGTGCCAGCAGCAAGGACAGGCTCTCGCAGTTCTTC	CASSKDRLSQFF
-	TRBJ2-5	TRBV4-1	-	TGCGCCAGCAGCCAAGGGCCCGTGCGGCCACAAGAGACCCAGTACTTC	CASSQGPVRPQETQYF
-	TRBJ2-5	TRBV9	TRBD1	TGTGCCAGCAGCGTAGTGGACAGGGGAGGAAGAGAGACCCAGTACTTC	CASSVVDRGGRETQYF
-	TRBJ1-6	TRBV15	-	TGTGCCACCAGCAGAGATTTCCAGGATTCACCCCTCCACTTT	CATSRDFQDSPLHF
-	TRBJ1-1	TRBV29-1	TRBD1	TGCAGCGCCGGAACAGGGGGCGATGAAGCTTTCTTT	CSAGTGGDEAFF
-	TRBJ2-1	TRBV7-2	-	TGTGCCAGCAGCCCTGGGGGCGCGAGGAATGAGCAGTTCTTC	CASSPGGARNEQFF
few	TRBJ2-2	TRBV29-1	-	TGCAGCGTTGCCTCCTGGGACAAAAGAGGGGAGCTGTTTTTT	CSVASWDKRGELFF
-	TRBJ1-6	TRBV5-4	-	TGTGCCAGCAGCTTGGTCGGCAGTGGGTCACCCCTCCACTTT	CASSLVGSGSPLHF
-	TRBJ1-6	TRBV30	-	TGTGCCTGGAGTGGGGGGATAGGGTGGAGTTCACCCCTCCACTTT	CAWSGGIGWSSPLHF
-	TRBJ2-1	TRBV30	TRBD2	TGTGCCTGGGCCGGGACTAGCGGGAGGGTTTCCTACAATGAGCAGTTCTTC	CAWAGTSGRVSYNEQFF
-	TRBJ2-3	TRBV5-1	-	TGCGCCAGCAGCCTCCCGGACCTCACAGATACGCAGTATTTT	CASSLPDLTDTQYF
-	TRBJ2-5	TRBV9	-	TGTGCCAGCAGCGTACTGGATGGGGCGGTGGGCGAGACCCAGTACTTC	CASSVLDGAVGETQYF
-	TRBJ1-5	TRBV29-1	-	TGCAGCGCCATCGATTCGGGGGGCGGGCCCCAGCATTTT	CSAIDSGGGPQHF
-	TRBJ2-6	TRBV5-1	-	TGCGCCAGCAGCCGCCGGGACACAGGCTCTGGGGCCAACGTCCTGACTTTC	CASSRRDTGSGANVLTF
-	TRBJ1-1	TRBV7-6	-	TGTGCCAGCACCAACCCCTATCGGGGGCGCGTTGAAGCTTTCTTT	CASTNPYRGRVEAFF
-	TRBJ2-1	TRBV7-9	-	TGTGCCAGCAGCTTAGTAAGGACAGTCCAGTTCTTC	CASSLVRTVQFF
-	TRBJ1-2	TRBV11-2	TRBD1	TGTGCCAGCAGCAACCACAGGGGATATAACTATGGCTACACCTTC	CASSNHRGYNYGYTF
-	TRBJ2-7	TRBV7-9	-	TGTGCCAGCAGCTCGCTGAACGAGCAGTACTTC	CASSSLNEQYF
few	TRBJ1-1	TRBV5-1	TRBD1	TGCGCCAGCAGCTGGGACAGGGGAGAAGCTTTCTTT	CASSWDRGEAFF
once	TRBJ1-6	TRBV30	-	TGTGCCTGGAGTGGGGGCCGCTGGGATAATTCACCCCTCCACTTT	CAWSGGRWDNSPLHF
-	TRBJ1-2	TRBV6-5	-	TGTGCCAGCGGTGCCCGGCTAAACTATGGCTACACCTTC	CASGARLNYGYTF